This T cell receptor beta chain was observed in a study of T cell repertoires in cytomegalovirus infection. Study details: From public TCR beta signatures came an indication of both CMV infection and matching HLA type. Study-wide points: The study identified carriers of CMV plus the relevant HLA from cumulative public TCR beta family frequency. HLA-C-restricted TCR beta clonotypes specific for CMV led the ex vivo response.

Comment on this clonotype: The antigen is unknown.

TCRdb analysed the reads with MiXCR anew, one entry per CDR3 protein. The sample yields fewer than 250,000 distinct CDR3 sequences, roughly 12% seen once. Germline V gene data show CDR1 as SQVTM and CDR2 as ANQGSEA. The CDR3 is made up of 14 amino acids. V lost 5 bases, J lost 4 bases, and 6 bases stayed unmatched. The sequence derives from a human donor in good health (CMV status not recorded). Some clones in this sample may be carry-over from other donors' samples. Sequencing input: PBMCs. V is TRBV29-1 and J is TRBJ1-1, with 11 bases that match TRBD1. The CDR3 sequence: CSVSRTGGVTEAFF. The CDR3, as DNA: TGCAGCGTTTCCCGGACAGGGGGCGTCACTGAAGCTTTCTTT.